A single sample is the source of the 14 T cell receptor beta chains below, sequenced in a study of blood T cell repertoires in COVID-19. The protocol was immunoSEQ multiplex PCR, while the TCRdb copy is restricted to in-frame clones and leaves out a portion. Among 20,000 or so clones listed, over 75% were seen once. Sequencing was done on a sample of peripheral blood. These receptors came from a human donor in a cohort sampled during active COVID-19.

The V and J genes are TRBV5-1 and TRBJ1-4, with D possibly TRBD1 on 6 matching bases. The length of the CDR3 is 15 residues. The V and J ends lost 2 bases and 8 bases respectively, with 16 bases between them. Germline-derived CDR1 and CDR2 are SGHRS and YFSETQ. CDR3: CASSLEAGAWEKLFF. CDR3 DNA sequence: TGCGCCAGCAGCTTAGAGGCAGGGGCCTGGGAAAAACTGTTTTTT. The full variable domain, its missing parts supplied by reference TRBV5-1 and TRBJ1-4, is KAGVTQTPRYLIKTRGQQVTLSCSPISGHRSVSWYQQTPGQGLQFLFEYFSETQRNKGNFPGRFSGRQFSNSRSEMNVSTLELGDSALYLCASSLEAGAWEKLFFGSGTQLSVL.

This rearrangement joins TRBV6-2 or TRBV6-3 to TRBJ2-5, with D unclear. V dropped 0 bases and J dropped 5 bases, with 19 bases sitting between them. Germline loops: CDR1 MNHEY, CDR2 SVGEGT. The length of the CDR3 is 17 residues. The CDR3 sequence: CASSYSLKRVLWETQYF. For the CDR3, the DNA is TGTGCCAGCAGTTACTCGCTAAAACGGGTGTTGTGGGAGACCCAGTACTTC.

The chain links TRBV5-4 to TRBJ1-5; TRBD1 might be the D (6 bases). Trimming stripped 0 bases from V and 7 bases from J, with 17 bases between. The CDR3 is made up of 16 amino acids. The germline gives CDR1 SGHNT, CDR2 YYREEE (reference sequence). CDR3: CASSLGPDRLGQPQHF. CDR3 sequence (DNA): TGTGCCAGCAGCTTGGGGCCTGACAGGTTGGGACAGCCCCAGCATTTT. Complete variable domain (other parts from reference TRBV5-4 and TRBJ1-5): ETGVTQSPTHLIKTRGQQVTLRCSSQSGHNTVSWYQQALGQGPQFIFQYYREEENGRGNFPPRFSGLQFPNYSSELNVNALELDDSALYLCASSLGPDRLGQPQHFGDGTRLSIL.

In this sample, this clone turned up once. The V gene is TRBV27, the J gene TRBJ2-7; 10 bases are a match to TRBD2. Losses at the gene ends were 9 bases for V and 5 bases for J; bases not matched to a gene: 10. The CDR3 is made up of 14 amino acids. From germline, CDR1 is MNHEY and CDR2 SMNVEV (reference sequence). The CDR3 spells CASSALAGANEQYF. The CDR3 DNA reads as TGTGCCAGTTCCGCGCTAGCGGGAGCAAACGAGCAGTACTTC.

The CDR3 DNA is TGTGCCAGCAGTTTTGCGGTGGGAGTGGTAGCGGGGGTTAGCACAGATACGCAGTATTTT. Translation gives CASSFAVGVVAGVSTDTQYF. The chain uses TRBV28 and TRBJ2-3; 9 bases are shared with TRBD2. Germline CDR1 and CDR2: MDHEN and SYDVKM. Losses at the gene ends were 3 bases for V and 0 bases for J; bases not matched to a gene: 16. The CDR3 is made up of 20 amino acids.

The rearrangement joins TRBV5-4 to TRBJ2-7, with TRBD2 matching over 10 bases. V dropped 6 bases and J dropped 5; count of bases not matched to a gene: 5. Per germline, CDR1 SGHNT and CDR2 YYREEE (reference sequence). This CDR3 has 13 residues. Here the CDR3 DNA reads TGTGCCAGCATTGCTAGCGGGAGCGACGAGCAGTACTTC. The encoded protein is CASIASGSDEQYF.

The table lists this clone with a few counts. The chain couples TRBV27 to TRBJ1-2; 7 bases match TRBD1. The CDR3 covers 16 residues. Trimming cost V 7 bases and J 7 bases; bases outside gene matches: 18. The germline gives CDR1 MNHEY, CDR2 SMNVEV (reference sequence). Written as DNA, the CDR3 is TGTGCCAGCAAATTGGGACAGACCTTCAAGGGTGGTGGCTACACCTTC. It translates to CASKLGQTFKGGGYTF.

This chain links TRBV27 with TRBJ2-1, with 7 bases fitting TRBD2. V dropped 10 bases and J dropped 7; count of bases not matched to a gene: 13. CDR1 and CDR2 from the germline V gene are MNHEY and SMNVEV (reference sequence). This CDR3 is built from 14 residues. The CDR3 coding sequence is TGTGCCACCCGGGGGGTGGAAGGGAGGAATGAGCAGTTCTTC. This gives the protein CATRGVEGRNEQFF.

The chain links TRBV7-3 to TRBJ2-5; 11 bases map to TRBD2. This CDR3 has 15 residues. The ends lost 5 bases at V and 5 bases at J; junction bases unmatched: 7. Germline-derived CDR1 and CDR2 are SGHTA and FQGTGA. DNA of the CDR3: TGTGCCAGCAGCACTTTAGCGGGAGGGTGGGAGACCCAGTACTTC. It is translated as CASSTLAGGWETQYF.

This clone was observed once. The V and J genes are TRBV7-8 and TRBJ2-5; TRBD2 might be the D (5 bases). The CDR3 consists of 14 residues. Germline CDR1 SGHVS, CDR2 FQNEAQ. The V and J ends lost 6 bases and 3 bases respectively, with 14 bases between them. The CDR3 sequence: CASSSPTSEETQYF. In nucleotides, the CDR3 is TGTGCCAGCAGTTCCCCCACTAGTGAAGAGACCCAGTACTTC.

A few counts support this clone. This sequence joins TRBV5-1 and TRBJ1-1; D gene uncertain. The V gene lost 0 bases and the J gene lost 4 bases, with 7 bases spanning the gap. CDR1 SGHRS and CDR2 YFSETQ come from the germline V gene. The CDR3 spans 13 residues. Here the CDR3 reads CASSLASFTEAFF. The DNA for the CDR3 is TGCGCCAGCAGCTTGGCCTCGTTCACTGAAGCTTTCTTT.

This chain joins TRBV6-4 and TRBJ2-7, with TRBD2 as a possible D gene (5 bases). The CDR3 length is 12 residues. The V end was cut by 11 bases, the J end by 6 bases, with 17 bases between. CDR1 is MRHNA and CDR2 is SNTAGT in the germline V gene. The CDR3 DNA is TGTGCCGCCCCCGGGATAACCGGCGAGCAGTACTTC. It yields the protein CAAPGITGEQYF.

This clone is labeled large. The V gene is TRBV7-8, the J gene TRBJ1-3; D ambiguous. The CDR3 loop spans 15 amino acids. Per germline, CDR1 SGHVS and CDR2 FQNEAQ. V was pared by 6 bases and J by 2 bases, with 14 bases between. The CDR3 DNA sequence: TGTGCCAGCAGTTCAGGCGGGAGTCCTGGAAACACCATATATTTT. It translates to CASSSGGSPGNTIYF.

This rearrangement joins TRBV5-6 to TRBJ1-4; 9 nucleotides align to TRBD1. Germline V gene lookup returns CDR1 SGHDT and CDR2 YYEEEE. The length of the CDR3 is 15 residues. Germline trimming cut 3 bases from V and 10 bases from J; bases unmatched to any gene: 10. CDR3 in amino acids: CASSSKGTGRLKLFF. For the CDR3, the DNA is TGTGCCAGCAGCTCGAAGGGGACAGGGAGGTTAAAACTGTTTTTT.